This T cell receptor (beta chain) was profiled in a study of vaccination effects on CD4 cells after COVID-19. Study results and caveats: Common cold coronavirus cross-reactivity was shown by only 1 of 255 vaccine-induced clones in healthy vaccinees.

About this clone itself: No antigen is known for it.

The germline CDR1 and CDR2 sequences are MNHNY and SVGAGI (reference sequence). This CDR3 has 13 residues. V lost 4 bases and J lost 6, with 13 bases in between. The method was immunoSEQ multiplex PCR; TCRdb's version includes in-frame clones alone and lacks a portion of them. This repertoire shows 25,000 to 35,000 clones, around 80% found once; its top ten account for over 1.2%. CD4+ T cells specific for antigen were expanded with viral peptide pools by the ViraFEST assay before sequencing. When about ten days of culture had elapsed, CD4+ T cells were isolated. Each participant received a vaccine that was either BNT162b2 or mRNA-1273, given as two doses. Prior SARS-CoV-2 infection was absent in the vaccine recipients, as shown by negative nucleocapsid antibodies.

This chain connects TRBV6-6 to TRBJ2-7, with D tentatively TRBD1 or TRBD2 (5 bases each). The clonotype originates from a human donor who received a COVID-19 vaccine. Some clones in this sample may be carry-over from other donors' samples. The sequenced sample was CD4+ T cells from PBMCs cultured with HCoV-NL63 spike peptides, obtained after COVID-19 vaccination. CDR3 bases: TGTGCCAGCAGTTCCGGGACGGCTCGCGAGCAGTACGTC. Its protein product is CASSSGTAREQYV.